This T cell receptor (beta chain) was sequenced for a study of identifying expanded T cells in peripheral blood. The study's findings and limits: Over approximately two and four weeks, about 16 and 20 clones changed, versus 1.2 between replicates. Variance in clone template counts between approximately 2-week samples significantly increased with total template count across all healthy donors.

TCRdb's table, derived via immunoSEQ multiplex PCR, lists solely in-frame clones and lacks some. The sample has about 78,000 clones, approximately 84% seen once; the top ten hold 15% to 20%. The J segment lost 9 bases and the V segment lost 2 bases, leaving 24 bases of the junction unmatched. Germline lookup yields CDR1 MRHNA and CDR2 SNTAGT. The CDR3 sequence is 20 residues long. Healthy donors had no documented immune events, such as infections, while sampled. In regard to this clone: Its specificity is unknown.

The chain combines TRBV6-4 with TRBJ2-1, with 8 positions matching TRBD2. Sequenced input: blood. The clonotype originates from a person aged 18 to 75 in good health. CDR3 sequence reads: CASSDGDLRTGTRPSAEQFF. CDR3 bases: TGTGCCAGCAGTGACGGAGATCTTAGGACCGGGACTAGGCCTTCTGCTGAGCAGTTCTTC.